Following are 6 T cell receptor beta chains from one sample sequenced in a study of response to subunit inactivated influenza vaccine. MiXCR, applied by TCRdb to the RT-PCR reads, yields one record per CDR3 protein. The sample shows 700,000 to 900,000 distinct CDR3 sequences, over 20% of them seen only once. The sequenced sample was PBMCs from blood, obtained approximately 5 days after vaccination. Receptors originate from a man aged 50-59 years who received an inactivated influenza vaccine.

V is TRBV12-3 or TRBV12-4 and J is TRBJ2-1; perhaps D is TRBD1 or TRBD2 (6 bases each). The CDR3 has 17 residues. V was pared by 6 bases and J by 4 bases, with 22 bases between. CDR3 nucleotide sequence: TGTGCCAGCAGCTCGGGGTGGGGGGCTTCCCTTTACAATGAGCAGTTCTTC. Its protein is CASSSGWGASLYNEQFF.

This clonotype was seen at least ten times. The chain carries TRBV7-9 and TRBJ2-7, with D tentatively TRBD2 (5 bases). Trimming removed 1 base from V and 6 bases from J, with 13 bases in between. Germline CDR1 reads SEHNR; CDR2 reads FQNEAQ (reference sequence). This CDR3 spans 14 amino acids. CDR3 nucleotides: TGTGCCAGCAGCTTAGTTAGCCGTGGGAGCGAGCAGTACTTC. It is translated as CASSLVSRGSEQYF.

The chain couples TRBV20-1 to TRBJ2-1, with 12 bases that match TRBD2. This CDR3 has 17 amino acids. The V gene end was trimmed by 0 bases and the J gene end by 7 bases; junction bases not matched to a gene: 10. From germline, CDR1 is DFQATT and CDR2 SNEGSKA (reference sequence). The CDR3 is CSARDLLAGGPENEQFF. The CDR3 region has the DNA TGCAGTGCTAGAGATTTGCTAGCGGGGGGGCCAGAGAATGAGCAGTTCTTC.

For the CDR3, the DNA is TGTGCCAGCAGCTTAGCCGAAGGAATCGGTGGCTACACCTTC. Its translation is CASSLAEGIGGYTF. The chain recombines TRBV7-2 with TRBJ1-2, with D unclear. The germline V gene encodes CDR1 SGHTA and CDR2 FQGNSA. This CDR3 contains 14 residues. V was clipped by 0 bases and J by 7 bases, with 12 bases between them. The full variable domain, its missing parts supplied by reference TRBV7-2 and TRBJ1-2, is GAGVSQSPSNKVTEKGKDVELRCDPISGHTALYWYRQSLGQGLEFLIYFQGNSAPDKSGLPSDRFSAERTGGSVSTLTIQRTQQEDSAVYLCASSLAEGIGGYTFGSGTRLTVV.

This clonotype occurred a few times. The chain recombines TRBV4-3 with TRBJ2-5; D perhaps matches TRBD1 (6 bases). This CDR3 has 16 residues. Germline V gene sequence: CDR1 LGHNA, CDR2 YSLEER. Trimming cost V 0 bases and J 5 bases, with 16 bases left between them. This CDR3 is CASSQDRLIQGETQYF. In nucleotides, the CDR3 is TGCGCCAGCAGCCAAGATCGGCTCATTCAGGGGGAGACCCAGTACTTC.

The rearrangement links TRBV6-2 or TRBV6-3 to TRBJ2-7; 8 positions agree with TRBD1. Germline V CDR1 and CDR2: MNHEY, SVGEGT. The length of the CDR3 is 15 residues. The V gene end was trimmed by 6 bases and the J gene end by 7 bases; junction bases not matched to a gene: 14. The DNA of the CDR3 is TGTGCCAGCAGCTTCCGACAGGGGCCCTCTCGAGAGCAGTACTTC. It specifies CASSFRQGPSREQYF.